This TCR beta chain was recorded in a study of OX40 agonist ivuxolimab in advanced cancers. Overall study: A diagnosis of hepatocellular carcinoma, melanoma, renal cell or head and neck cancer was present in dose-escalation patients. Earlier treatment with anti-PD-1, anti-PD-L1 or anti-CTLA-4 was permitted, and under 50% had received some.

This table comes from immunoSEQ multiplex PCR, and its TCRdb copy is limited to in-frame clones, with some not included. The data hold more than 65,000 clones, with roughly 81% observed a single time. General observations from the study: Patients with a partial response at 0.1-3.0 mg/kg had among the lowest clonal expansion.

CDR1 is MNHEY, CDR2 SVGAGI, per germline. V lost 7 bases to trimming and J lost 7 bases; unmatched junction nucleotides: 5. The CDR3 sequence is 14 residues long. Regarding this clone: Antigen: not known.

Sequences were derived from CD4+ or CD8+ T cells sorted from blood, sampled in a trial of the OX40 agonist ivuxolimab. The chain couples TRBV6-5 to TRBJ2-2, with TRBD2 matching over 11 bases. This TCR was sampled from an adult with an advanced solid tumor such as melanoma, head and neck, liver or kidney cancer. The CDR3 DNA reads TGTGCCAGCATCAGACTAGCGGGAAACGGGGAGCTGTTTTTT. This codes for CASIRLAGNGELFF.